This is a list of T cell receptor beta chains from one sample in a study of early T cells in non-severe SARS-CoV-2 infection. Each CDR3 protein is one row after TCRdb ran MiXCR on the 5' RACE reads. The sample consists of tens of thousands of distinct CDR3 sequences, about 13% of them appearing once. The sequenced sample consisted of whole blood. Every receptor here comes from an adult who was a healthcare worker with PCR-confirmed SARS-CoV-2 infection or an uninfected control (not recorded which). The CDR3 runs from the conserved cysteine through the conserved F or W. The order of the fields is D gene, V gene, clone size, J gene, CDR3 length, CDR3 protein, CDR3 DNA. The D gene is left open where the match is weak. Part of the rows lack a size; the others show once, few, many or a class for expanded clones.

>.|TRBV19|few|TRBJ1-5|14
CASKGTSDRQPQHF
TGTGCCAGTAAAGGGACGTCCGACAGGCAGCCCCAGCATTTT
>.|TRBV9|few|TRBJ1-2|15
CASSVDGGPNYGYTF
TGTGCCAGCAGCGTAGATGGGGGGCCCAACTATGGCTACACCTTC
>TRBD2|TRBV18|many|TRBJ2-1|18
CASSPRRGTLAGIDEQFF
TGTGCCAGCTCACCAAGGAGGGGCACGCTAGCGGGAATCGATGAGCAGTTCTTC
>.|TRBV20-1|.|TRBJ1-4|11
CSANREGKLFF
TGCAGTGCAAACAGGGAAGGAAAACTGTTTTTT
>.|TRBV13|.|TRBJ2-1|12
CASSLLTRSPFF
TGTGCCAGCAGCCTCCTGACCCGGAGCCCGTTCTTC
>.|TRBV29-1|.|TRBJ2-3|10
CSVTTPEQYF
TGCAGCGTTACAACCCCGGAGCAGTATTTT
>TRBD2|TRBV24-1|few|TRBJ2-1|14
CATSGSGRDNEQFF
TGTGCCACCAGTGGTAGCGGGAGGGACAATGAGCAGTTCTTC
>TRBD2|TRBV7-2|.|TRBJ2-7|15
CASSEWTSGDYEQYF
TGTGCCAGCAGCGAGTGGACTAGCGGCGACTACGAGCAGTACTTC
>.|TRBV7-2|.|TRBJ1-3|15
CASSLGSRGRNTIYF
TGTGCCAGCAGCTTAGGATCGAGAGGGCGAAACACCATATATTTT
>.|TRBV7-8|many|TRBJ2-6|15
CASSLKDPGANVLTF
TGTGCCAGCAGCTTAAAGGATCCGGGGGCCAACGTCCTGACTTTC
>TRBD1|TRBV5-4|many|TRBJ2-1|16
CASSLVGTGGLDEQFF
TGTGCCAGCAGCTTGGTTGGGACAGGGGGCTTGGATGAGCAGTTCTTC
>.|TRBV6-2/TRBV6-3|few|TRBJ2-2|16
CASSYRVPPNTGELFF
TGTGCCAGCAGTTACCGGGTCCCCCCGAACACCGGGGAGCTGTTTTTT
>.|TRBV2|few|TRBJ1-3|14
CASRTLGSGNTIYF
TGTGCCAGCAGGACGCTTGGCTCTGGAAACACCATATATTTT
>.|TRBV7-2|few|TRBJ2-2|17
CASSPRLTRSNTGELFF
TGTGCCAGCAGCCCGCGGCTGACAAGATCGAACACCGGGGAGCTGTTTTTT
>.|TRBV7-8|medium-sized|TRBJ2-2|14
CASSLRPNTGELFF
TGTGCCAGCAGCTTAAGACCGAACACCGGGGAGCTGTTTTTT
>TRBD2|TRBV20-1|many|TRBJ2-5|14
CSATPASGRKTQYF
TGCAGTGCTACTCCCGCAAGCGGGAGAAAGACCCAGTACTTC
>TRBD2|TRBV28|.|TRBJ2-7|15
CASSLGGLAPYEQYF
TGTGCCAGCAGTTTAGGGGGACTAGCTCCGTACGAGCAGTACTTC
>.|TRBV11-2|many|TRBJ2-1|13
CASSLIIENEQFF
TGTGCCAGCAGTCTTATCATAGAGAATGAGCAGTTCTTC
>TRBD2|TRBV7-8|.|TRBJ2-5|16
CASSLPPGGFRETQYF
TGTGCCAGCAGCTTACCCCCCGGGGGGTTCCGAGAGACCCAGTACTTC
>TRBD2|TRBV3-1|many|TRBJ2-7|15
CASSPLAGARGEQYF
TGTGCCAGCAGCCCTCTAGCGGGAGCTCGTGGCGAGCAGTACTTC
>TRBD1|TRBV10-3|.|TRBJ2-7|12
CAIGQGAYEQYF
TGTGCCATCGGACAGGGGGCCTACGAGCAGTACTTC
>.|TRBV29-1|.|TRBJ2-3|13
CSVELLVGDTQYF
TGCAGCGTTGAACTCCTCGTGGGAGATACGCAGTATTTT
>TRBD1|TRBV12-3/TRBV12-4|.|TRBJ2-1|18
CASSPTSGQGGPYNEQFF
TGTGCCAGCAGTCCAACTTCCGGACAGGGGGGACCCTACAATGAGCAGTTCTTC
>TRBD1|TRBV20-1|.|TRBJ1-1|18
CSASDQGGRKKPNTEAFF
TGCAGTGCTAGTGACCAGGGGGGCAGGAAAAAGCCGAACACTGAAGCTTTCTTT
>TRBD2|TRBV20-1|.|TRBJ2-3|13
CSASGGRTDTQYF
TGCAGTGCCAGCGGCGGGAGGACAGATACGCAGTATTTT
>TRBD2|TRBV6-2/TRBV6-3|many|TRBJ2-3|18
CASSSPPLVAGGTDTQYF
TGTGCCAGCAGTTCCCCCCCTCTAGTGGCGGGAGGGACAGATACGCAGTATTTT
>TRBD2|TRBV29-1|many|TRBJ2-4|13
CSVEGLAGNIQYF
TGCAGCGTTGAAGGACTAGCGGGGAACATTCAGTACTTC
>.|TRBV7-8|many|TRBJ1-5|14
CASSNTGYDQPQHF
TGTGCCAGCAGTAATACAGGGTACGATCAGCCCCAGCATTTT
>.|TRBV5-1|.|TRBJ2-2|15
CASSLEGAFTGELFF
TGCGCCAGCAGCTTGGAAGGAGCCTTCACCGGGGAGCTGTTTTTT
>.|TRBV11-2|once|TRBJ2-7|16
CANRLGTGTNTYEQYF
TGTGCCAACAGATTAGGAACGGGCACTAATACCTACGAGCAGTACTTC
>.|TRBV28|.|TRBJ1-2|11
CASRLNYGYTF
TGTGCCAGCAGACTCAACTATGGCTACACCTTC
>TRBD2|TRBV2|many|TRBJ2-7|16
CASSDIGGRSSYEQYF
TGTGCCAGCAGTGACATTGGCGGGAGGAGCTCCTACGAGCAGTACTTC
>TRBD1|TRBV10-3|few|TRBJ2-7|15
CAISERDRGDYEQYF
TGTGCCATCAGTGAACGTGACAGGGGAGACTACGAGCAGTACTTC
>TRBD1|TRBV10-1|few|TRBJ2-1|13
CASSPGQGYEQFF
TGCGCCAGCAGTCCCGGACAGGGCTATGAGCAGTTCTTC
>.|TRBV11-2|many|TRBJ2-1|12
CASTGSLDEQFF
TGTGCCAGCACCGGGAGTCTGGATGAGCAGTTCTTC
>TRBD2|TRBV10-2|many|TRBJ2-2|15
CASRLAGGDTGELFF
TGCGCCAGCAGATTAGCGGGAGGGGACACCGGGGAGCTGTTTTTT
>.|TRBV7-8|many|TRBJ1-6|14
CASSPLRADSPLHF
TGTGCCAGCAGCCCCCTCCGGGCAGATTCACCCCTCCACTTT
>.|TRBV29-1|many|TRBJ2-3|13
CSVYSGYTDTQYF
TGCAGCGTTTATTCCGGTTACACAGATACGCAGTATTTT
>.|TRBV9|many|TRBJ2-2|14
CASSVGAYTGELFF
TGTGCCAGCAGCGTAGGGGCTTACACCGGGGAGCTGTTTTTT
>TRBD1|TRBV29-1|many|TRBJ1-1|13
CSATTGGNTEAFF
TGCAGCGCTACAACAGGGGGGAACACTGAAGCTTTCTTT
>.|TRBV27|few|TRBJ2-4|16
CASSLSVGLAKNIQYF
TGTGCCAGCAGTTTATCGGTCGGGCTAGCCAAAAACATTCAGTACTTC
>TRBD2|TRBV5-1|.|TRBJ2-6|17
CASSSTGTNSGANVLTF
TGCGCCAGCAGCTCGACCGGGACTAACTCTGGGGCCAACGTCCTGACTTTC
>.|TRBV7-3|.|TRBJ1-6|14
CASRGEGVYSPLHF
TGTGCCAGCAGGGGCGAGGGAGTCTACTCACCCCTCCACTTT
>TRBD2|TRBV7-9|many|TRBJ2-5|14
CASSEGLLQETQYF
TGTGCCAGCAGCGAGGGACTACTCCAAGAGACCCAGTACTTC
>TRBD2|TRBV20-1|many|TRBJ2-3|16
CSASGRGEGRSDTQYF
TGCAGTGCTAGTGGCCGGGGGGAGGGCCGTTCAGATACGCAGTATTTT
>TRBD1|TRBV12-3/TRBV12-4|medium-sized|TRBJ2-5|14
CASSQSGTEETQYF
TGTGCCAGCAGCCAATCCGGGACAGAAGAGACCCAGTACTTC
>.|TRBV5-1|.|TRBJ2-3|13
CASSLKGADTQYF
TGCGCCAGCAGCTTAAAGGGGGCAGATACGCAGTATTTT
>TRBD2|TRBV2|.|TRBJ2-3|17
CASKMGTSGRASDTQYF
TGTGCCAGCAAGATGGGAACAAGCGGGAGGGCCTCAGATACGCAGTATTTT
>TRBD2|TRBV4-2|few|TRBJ2-5|16
CASSQGGGRGQETQYF
TGTGCCAGCAGCCAAGGAGGCGGGAGGGGCCAAGAGACCCAGTACTTC
>.|TRBV18|few|TRBJ1-2|15
CASSPQRQPNYGYTF
TGTGCCAGCTCACCACAGAGGCAGCCGAACTATGGCTACACCTTC
>.|TRBV12-3/TRBV12-4|few|TRBJ2-2|16
CASSPSGEQRPGELFF
TGTGCCAGCAGCCCCTCGGGGGAGCAAAGGCCCGGGGAGCTGTTTTTT
>.|TRBV7-9|many|TRBJ2-5|12
CASSWIVETQYF
TGTGCCAGCAGCTGGATAGTAGAGACCCAGTACTTC
>.|TRBV6-2/TRBV6-3|.|TRBJ2-7|13
CASTFTNRYEQYF
TGTGCCAGCACCTTCACGAACCGCTACGAGCAGTACTTC
>.|TRBV3-1|many|TRBJ2-1|15
CASSQVRTFSNEQFF
TGTGCCAGCAGCCAGGTCAGGACCTTTTCGAATGAGCAGTTCTTC
>.|TRBV28|many|TRBJ2-1|18
CASGVHRWGALSYNEQFF
TGTGCCAGCGGAGTCCACCGATGGGGCGCCCTCTCCTACAATGAGCAGTTCTTC
>.|TRBV7-6|.|TRBJ1-1|15
CASSLVLGTNTEAFF
TGTGCCAGCAGCTTAGTTCTGGGGACGAACACTGAAGCTTTCTTT
>.|TRBV29-1|few|TRBJ1-3|11
CSVGNGNTIYF
TGCAGCGTCGGAAATGGAAACACCATATATTTT
>TRBD2|TRBV4-2|few|TRBJ2-2|16
CASSRYSGRNTGELFF
TGTGCCAGCAGCCGGTATAGCGGGCGGAACACCGGGGAGCTGTTTTTT